This entry lists 19 T cell receptor beta chains sequenced from one sample in a study of T cells in localized non-small cell lung cancer (dated by TCRdb to about 2020). Library prep was done by the immunoSEQ multiplex PCR assay. The table comes from immuneACCESS by way of TCRdb, which keeps in-frame sequences with V and J called. Part of the clones is missing from these tables; in studies checked, under half for an unresolved V gene and the rest for unknown reasons. The sample profile shows 40,000 to 55,000 clones; 81% of them were found once. The top ten clonotypes cover roughly 15% of the sample. Specimen: peripheral blood mononuclear cells, collected before any cancer treatment. The source is a man between 40 and 75 years old with stage III lung adenocarcinoma.

This clone was recorded only once. V gene TRBV9 combines with J gene TRBJ2-2; 10 bases fit TRBD2. With V trimmed by 3 bases and J by 6 bases, 5 bases remained unmatched. The CDR3 runs 15 residues. Germline V gene lookup returns CDR1 SGDLS and CDR2 YYNGEE. CDR3 nucleotides: TGTGCCAGCAGCGAGCGGGGGGGCCCGGCCGGGGAGCTGTTTTTT. Its protein is CASSERGGPAGELFF.

This sequence joins TRBV6-5 and TRBJ1-6; 8 positions agree with TRBD1. The V gene's germline CDR1 is MNHEY and CDR2 SVGAGI. The CDR3 is made up of 14 amino acids. With 5 bases clipped from V and 7 bases from J, the junction kept 4 bases outside the gene matches. CDR3 sequence reads: CASSVTGENSPLHF. The CDR3 DNA sequence: TGTGCCAGCAGTGTGACAGGGGAAAATTCACCCCTCCACTTT.

J is TRBJ1-2 and V is TRBV29-1; D uncertain. The CDR3 has 14 residues. CDR1 is SQVTM, CDR2 ANQGSEA, per germline. Trimming removed 0 bases at V and 8 bases at J, with 16 bases between. Here the CDR3 reads CSVEDLEQSGGYTF. The CDR3 DNA follows: TGCAGCGTTGAAGATCTTGAACAGAGCGGAGGCTACACCTTC.

The rearrangement links TRBV5-1 to TRBJ2-5, with 7 bases fitting TRBD2. The V gene end was trimmed by 4 bases and the J gene end by 7 bases; junction bases not matched to a gene: 4. In germline, CDR1 is SGHRS, CDR2 YFSETQ. The CDR3 is made up of 12 amino acids. This CDR3 reads CASSGEGLTQYF. CDR3 nucleotides: TGCGCCAGCAGCGGGGAGGGATTGACCCAGTACTTC.

The chain employs TRBV4-2 and TRBJ2-7; 10 bases match TRBD1. Trimming at V came to 3 bases and at J to 9 bases, leaving 11 bases not matched to a gene. This CDR3 comprises 15 residues. The V gene's germline CDR1 is LGHNA and CDR2 YNFKEQ. The CDR3 DNA reads TGTGCCAGCAGCCAGGAACCGGGACAGGGGATCGCGCAGTACTTC. It translates to CASSQEPGQGIAQYF.

This chain connects TRBV5-1 to TRBJ2-5; D not resolved. V lost 3 bases to trimming and J lost 4 bases, with 7 bases between them. CDR1 and CDR2 from the germline V gene are SGHRS and YFSETQ. The CDR3 consists of 12 residues. The CDR3 here is CASSSIRETQYF. CDR3 coding DNA: TGCGCCAGCAGCTCTATTCGAGAGACCCAGTACTTC.

The DNA for the CDR3 is TGCAGCCCGGACAGGGTTGAGACCCAGTACTTC. Translated, it gives CSPDRVETQYF. V is TRBV20-1 and J is TRBJ2-5; 8 nucleotides align to TRBD1. This CDR3 is built from 11 residues. CDR1 is DFQATT, CDR2 SNEGSKA, per germline (reference sequence).

The chain combines TRBV4-1 with TRBJ2-1; 9 positions agree with TRBD2. Germline lookup yields CDR1 MGHRA and CDR2 YSYEKL. This CDR3 comprises 16 residues. Germline trimming cut 1 base from V and 10 bases from J; bases unmatched to any gene: 11. The CDR3 protein is CASSQVSGGLMGEQFF. The CDR3 DNA reads as TGCGCCAGCAGCCAAGTCAGCGGGGGGCTTATGGGGGAGCAGTTCTTC.

The chain joins TRBV9 to TRBJ2-3; TRBD1 might be the D (5 bases). Germline assignment: CDR1 SGDLS and CDR2 YYNGEE. The CDR3 extends over 15 amino acids. V lost 0 bases and J lost 2, with 10 bases in between. This CDR3 is CASSVEGQSTDTQYF. The CDR3 DNA follows: TGTGCCAGCAGCGTAGAGGGGCAGTCCACAGATACGCAGTATTTT.

This clone appeared once. The V and J genes are TRBV12-5 and TRBJ1-1; D gene unclear. V was cut by 2 bases and J by 1 base, with 8 bases left in between. This CDR3 has 14 amino acids. The germline gives CDR1 LGHNT, CDR2 FRNRAP. CDR3 nucleotides: TGTGCTAGTGGTTTGAGGGCGGGGAACACTGAAGCTTTCTTT. Its translation: CASGLRAGNTEAFF.

This clone appeared a few times. The chain employs TRBV2 and TRBJ2-1; D not certain. This CDR3 has 13 amino acids. Trimming pared 7 bases from V and 5 bases from J, leaving 12 bases between. Germline V CDR1 and CDR2: SNHLY, FYNNEI. CDR3 amino acids: CASNIARDNEQFF. DNA of the CDR3: TGTGCCAGCAACATAGCCCGGGACAATGAGCAGTTCTTC.

This chain joins TRBV19 and TRBJ2-7, with a tentative D call TRBD2 (6 bases). The CDR3 contains 15 residues. The germline CDR1 and CDR2 sequences are LNHDA and SQIVND (reference sequence). The V end was cut by 0 bases, the J end by 8 bases, with 17 bases between. CDR3 in amino acids: CASSIEVVARGKQYF. The CDR3 DNA reads as TGTGCCAGTAGTATAGAAGTTGTGGCCCGGGGGAAGCAGTACTTC.

The chain carries TRBV2 and TRBJ2-7; 7 bases agree with TRBD2. The germline V gene has CDR1 SNHLY and CDR2 FYNNEI. This CDR3 spans 14 amino acids. V lost 7 bases, J lost 1 base, and 7 bases stayed unmatched. CDR3 bases: TGTGCCAGCAAAATAAGCGGGGAGTCCTACGAGCAGTACTTC. Translation: CASKISGESYEQYF.

This chain joins TRBV9 and TRBJ2-2; 7 nucleotides agree with TRBD1. Looked up from germline, CDR1 is SGDLS and CDR2 is YYNGEE. CDR3 size: 16 residues. With 0 bases clipped from V and 5 bases from J, the junction kept 7 bases outside the gene matches. This CDR3 is CASSVGDRVPTGELFF. CDR3 coding DNA: TGTGCCAGCAGCGTAGGGGACAGAGTACCGACCGGGGAGCTGTTTTTT.

This chain connects TRBV2 to TRBJ2-7, with D unresolved. The germline V gene encodes CDR1 SNHLY and CDR2 FYNNEI. The V end lost 11 bases, the J end lost 7 bases, and 12 bases lay between the germline ends. The CDR3 length is 10 residues. CDR3 sequence reads: CASSRYEQYF. DNA of the CDR3: TGTGCCTCCTCCAGATATGAGCAGTACTTC.

This rearrangement joins TRBV14 to TRBJ2-5, with a tentative D call TRBD2 (6 bases). This CDR3 comprises 17 residues. The V and J ends lost 4 bases and 5 bases respectively, with 23 bases between them. Germline CDR1 SGHDN, CDR2 FVKESK. The CDR3 here is CASSLLTGLPSSETQYF. CDR3 coding DNA: TGTGCCAGCAGCCTACTCACCGGACTACCCTCCAGTGAGACCCAGTACTTC.

Written as DNA, the CDR3 is TGTGCCAGCAGTGAGCTAGCGGGGAGCACAGATACGCAGTATTTT. Encoded protein: CASSELAGSTDTQYF. V usage is TRBV6-4 and J usage is TRBJ2-3; 9 nucleotides line up with TRBD2. Looked up from germline, CDR1 is MRHNA and CDR2 is SNTAGT. The CDR3 consists of 15 residues. J was trimmed by 0 bases and V by 3 bases; bases with no gene match: 1.

This clone was seen a few times. V and J are TRBV13 and TRBJ1-1; the match to TRBD1 covers 9 bases. The junction had 12 bases not matched to a gene; V was cut back by 4 bases and J by 3 bases. Germline values: CDR1 PRHDT, CDR2 FYEKMQ (reference sequence). The CDR3 contains 17 residues. The DNA for the CDR3 is TGTGCCAGCAGCTCGACTTCGGACAGGGGAGGGGACACTGAAGCTTTCTTT. It codes for CASSSTSDRGGDTEAFF.

The V call is TRBV27, the J call TRBJ1-6; 7 bases align to TRBD1. The CDR3 has 17 amino acids. The J segment lost 7 bases and the V segment lost 5 bases, leaving 14 bases of the junction unmatched. Germline V lookup: CDR1 MNHEY, CDR2 SMNVEV (reference sequence). The CDR3 spells CASSPQTGRTRNSPLHF. CDR3 in DNA: TGTGCCAGCAGTCCCCAGACAGGGCGGACCCGAAATTCACCCCTCCACTTT.